These T cell receptor beta chains were read from a single sample in a study of CD8+ T cells in alopecia areata. Produced via immunoSEQ multiplex PCR; TCRdb's table is partial and in-frame only. The data hold about 180,000 clones, with less than 75% observed a single time. The sample in question was CD4+ T cells sorted from blood, obtained around week 55, from a patient treated with tofacitinib. The receptor source for this set is a human donor with alopecia areata. Both conserved end residues are part of each CDR3. Some rows mark clone size as missing; the rest say once, few, many or name a class of expanded clone.

v_call,clone_size,j_call,cdr3_aa
TRBV29-1,.,TRBJ1-3,CSAGGGYGNTIYF
TRBV2,.,TRBJ1-5,CASIMGSGQPQHF
TRBV29-1,.,TRBJ2-7,CSVAGLSYEQYF
TRBV30,few,TRBJ1-2,CAWSVRDRAAKYTF
TRBV5-1,.,TRBJ1-5,CASSLEDPPYQPQHF
TRBV28,few,TRBJ2-1,CASSWLGGYNEQFF
TRBV7-7,.,TRBJ2-7,CASSLGFGYEQYF
TRBV5-1,.,TRBJ2-5,CASSFTGQETQYF
TRBV29-1,few,TRBJ2-2,CSVGGVTSSNTGELFF
TRBV12-5,.,TRBJ2-7,CASGLVLRQPYEQYF
TRBV30,.,TRBJ1-1,CAWTGQGASAFF
TRBV30,few,TRBJ1-2,CAWSASSTGTDGYTF
TRBV10-3,.,TRBJ2-7,CAISMTGTAQIEQYF
TRBV7-9,.,TRBJ1-5,CASSLLGQPQHF
TRBV6-1,few,TRBJ1-1,CASSEEWGRGAFF
TRBV5-1,few,TRBJ2-3,CASSFKGSLTDTQYF
TRBV29-1,.,TRBJ2-3,CSVGQVLTDTQYF
TRBV30,.,TRBJ1-4,CAWSGGTGKGQKLFF
TRBV11-2,.,TRBJ1-1,CASSLAGRGHTEAFF
TRBV6-5,.,TRBJ2-7,CASSSPGGEQYF
TRBV27,once,TRBJ2-3,CASSLRYRGLVGDTQYF
TRBV5-6,.,TRBJ1-2,CASSGTTGVGYTF
TRBV7-9,.,TRBJ1-6,CASSLYRDFASLHF
TRBV29-1,few,TRBJ2-4,CSVEGQVENIQYF
TRBV7-9,.,TRBJ2-5,CASSRQDGGETQYF
TRBV25-1,.,TRBJ2-4,CASSGAGAKNIQYF
TRBV29-1,.,TRBJ2-3,CSVVGGADTDTQYF
TRBV7-9,.,TRBJ2-1,CASSLTGAYNEQFF
TRBV2,.,TRBJ2-3,CASSESFPRDTQYF
TRBV5-1,.,TRBJ2-7,CASSLVSGTIYEQYF
TRBV19,many,TRBJ1-4,CASSSTGGVTNEKLFF
TRBV30,.,TRBJ2-7,CAWSEDSPYEQYF
TRBV4-1,few,TRBJ2-1,CASSGGISYNEQFF
TRBV27,.,TRBJ1-5,CASKGTGSYRPQHF
TRBV6-6,.,TRBJ2-7,CASSHRQGSYEQYF
TRBV30,.,TRBJ1-2,CALGGSLNYGYTF
TRBV6-6,few,TRBJ2-5,CASNLDRGNGETQYF
TRBV29-1,.,TRBJ1-2,CSASHRGGGYGYTF
TRBV19,few,TRBJ2-1,CASSIGRSGGAEQFF
TRBV6-5,.,TRBJ1-5,CASIESSRQPQHF
TRBV19,few,TRBJ1-5,CASSTPDRYQPQHF
TRBV7-2,.,TRBJ2-5,CASSTPAGWEETQYF
TRBV6-5,.,TRBJ1-4,CASNRRVGNEKLFF
TRBV7-2,few,TRBJ2-3,CASSSYSTRRTDTQYF
TRBV30,.,TRBJ2-7,CAWKLGTGANEQYF
TRBV30,.,TRBJ1-3,CAWSVTGDYGNTIYF
TRBV7-8,.,TRBJ1-2,CASSLVQGNYGYTF
TRBV5-1,.,TRBJ2-1,CASSYSGSSYNEQFF
TRBV2,.,TRBJ2-7,CASSEGTRGTYEQYF
TRBV9,few,TRBJ1-6,CASSVGGQVESPLHF
TRBV5-1,few,TRBJ2-6,CASMPLGVSGANVLTF
TRBV29-1,.,TRBJ2-5,CSDRPELAGDQETQYF
TRBV7-2,.,TRBJ2-2,CASSLDGGSGELFF
TRBV28,.,TRBJ2-7,CASSLPGDRFEQYF